This is a list of T cell receptor beta chains from one sample in a study of T cell responses to AZD1222 COVID-19 vaccine. Clones were read by immunoSEQ multiplex PCR, and TCRdb kept only the in-frame ones, dropping some. The profile shows under 100,000 clones, over 70% of them singletons. Source: peripheral blood, taken on day 0 of AZD1222 vaccination. These TCRs come from an adult in good health. Both conserved end residues are part of each CDR3. D genes are given only for firm matches. Clone size is given for some rows only: seen once, a few or many times, or a class if the clone is expanded.

V: TRBV19; size: once; D: TRBD1; J: TRBJ2-5; CDR3: CASSTTGVQETQYF; DNA: TGTGCCAGTAGCACTACAGGGGTGCAAGAGACCCAGTACTTC
V: TRBV6-5; size: -; D: TRBD1; J: TRBJ1-3; CDR3: CASSYLGQLGNTIYF; DNA: TGTGCCAGCAGTTACCTGGGACAGCTTGGAAACACCATATATTTT
V: TRBV5-4; size: -; D: TRBD1; J: TRBJ1-1; CDR3: CASSSDRGRFEAFF; DNA: TGTGCCAGCAGCTCGGACAGGGGGCGCTTTGAAGCTTTCTTT
V: TRBV5-1; size: -; D: TRBD1; J: TRBJ2-3; CDR3: CASSVGQGDFTDTQYF; DNA: TGCGCCAGCAGCGTCGGACAGGGGGATTTCACAGATACGCAGTATTTT
V: TRBV10-3; size: -; D: TRBD2; J: TRBJ2-7; CDR3: CAIRSGTLREQYF; DNA: TGTGCCATCCGGAGCGGGACCCTACGCGAGCAGTACTTC
V: TRBV19; size: -; D: TRBD1; J: TRBJ1-5; CDR3: CASGRGSNQPQHF; DNA: TGTGCCAGTGGCAGGGGGAGCAATCAGCCCCAGCATTTT
V: TRBV7-7; size: -; D: TRBD1; J: TRBJ2-7; CDR3: CASSPDRGGEQYF; DNA: TGTGCTAGCAGCCCTGACAGGGGCGGCGAGCAGTACTTC
V: TRBV19; size: -; D: TRBD1; J: TRBJ1-5; CDR3: CASSIAGQGASQPQHF; DNA: TGTGCCAGTAGTATCGCAGGACAGGGGGCAAGCCAGCCCCAGCATTTT
V: TRBV7-2; size: -; D: TRBD1; J: TRBJ1-2; CDR3: CASSLDFANRGGTGYTF; DNA: TGTGCCAGCAGCTTAGATTTTGCGAACAGGGGAGGGACTGGCTACACCTTC
V: TRBV5-1; size: -; D: -; J: TRBJ1-5; CDR3: CASSLVPGAAQPQHF; DNA: TGCGCCAGCAGCTTGGTTCCGGGGGCCGCTCAGCCCCAGCATTTT